This T cell receptor beta chain appears in the sequencing data of a study of T cell responses to AZD1222 COVID-19 vaccine (dated by TCRdb to about 2021). Regarding the research as a whole: A total of 230 or so trial participants underwent TCR sequencing, of whom 207 received two doses of AZD1222 and about 25 received two doses of the MenACWY control vaccine. Enrollment into the trials was organized by age into subgroups of 18-55, 56-69 and 70-plus years, and those subgroups contained roughly 140, 27 and 60 TCR-sequenced participants, respectively.

The CDR3 regions of human TCRbeta chains were subjected to immunosequencing. On the authors' methods: TCRs in the repertoires were compared against a reference library of SARS-CoV-2-specific TCRs that had been generated with the MIRA antigen-specificity platform. Breadth was defined as the fraction of unique TCRs that were SARS-CoV-2-associated. Depth was defined as the fraction of total T cells that were SARS-CoV-2-associated. Using the MIRA data, every spike-specific TCR was mapped to the spike region that the TCR reacted to and assigned to either a CD4 or a CD8 class. Log10-transformed breadth and depth values were compared by one-way ANOVA with Sidak's multiple comparisons tests. TCRdb mirrors the immuneACCESS table, restricted to in-frame sequences. Some clones are absent from its copies; in checked studies, under half trace to an unresolved V gene, and the reason for the others is unknown. The DNA was the basis for D and trimming; V, J and clone size are from that table. The sample table lists fewer than 95,000 clones, about 88% of them with a count of one. The ten largest account for about 6.1% of the sample.

As for this clone: What this receptor recognizes is not known. Per-nucleotide qualities are absent, and no much larger clonotype sits a single base away.

The junction shows trimming of 0 bases on V and 4 bases on J, plus 7 bases between the germline ends. CDR1 and CDR2 are drawn from the germline V gene (reference sequence): MNHEY, SMNVEV. The CDR3 spans 13 residues, from the cysteine through the phenylalanine. The entry retains the CDR3 DNA only, 39 bases that are in frame from base 1. Study-level results and caveats: Participants were mostly white British, with more females than males. The authors suggested clonal diversity may have been underestimated. CD4 TCRs associated with the vaccine covered the entire spike protein, and the dominant responses were in regions 160-218 and 743-854. In the small 56-69-year group, the increase in depth fell short of significance, most likely because of low power. After two AZD1222 doses, spike-specific TCR breadth and depth were significantly higher than at day 0 and than in MenACWY recipients. Only five to seven AZD1222 recipients were SARS-CoV-2 seropositive at baseline, limiting conclusions about previously exposed vaccinees. Because no day 14 peak-response samples were available, the repertoires could be characterized only after the peak T cell response. Reportedly, close to half of the unique spike-specific TCRs recognized epitopes lying outside the regions that are mutated in the B.1.351 and B.1.1.7 variants.

The meaning of the sample's time point label: about 28 days (+/-7) after the second vaccine dose. Because spike-specific TCR depth and breadth did not differ between the two schedules, AZD1222 recipients who got a second dose at roughly 4 weeks were pooled with those who got a second dose at roughly 12 weeks. Vaccinee samples came from UK trials COV001 and COV002, including a single-blind randomized controlled phase 2/3 trial of AZD1222 (ChAdOx1 nCoV-19) in healthy adults. For TCRbeta chain sequencing, PBMC samples from trial participants were taken at day 0 and at day 28 after the second dose. Sequencing used peripheral blood, obtained 28 days after the second AZD1222 dose. The clonotype was recovered from an adult who received the AZD1222 COVID-19 vaccine. The chain links TRBV27 with TRBJ2-7; the D gene is unclear. The CDR3: CASSLSYRYEQYF. Read as DNA, the sequence is TGTGCCAGCAGTTTATCGTATCGGTACGAGCAGTACTTC.